The clone carrying this TCR beta chain was seen just once. The antigen remains undetermined. This entry belongs to a study of cytomegalovirus exposure and HLA in healthy donors. Whole-study results and caveats: Altogether, about 160 TCR beta chains were recorded as cytomegalovirus-associated.

Sequencing was performed with immunoSEQ multiplex PCR; in TCRdb, only in-frame clones are kept and a portion is missing. The data contain roughly 200,000 clones, around nine tenths of them singletons. Trimming took 4 bases from V and 4 from J; bases not matched to a gene: 11. The CDR3 loop spans 15 amino acids. Germline V gene sequence: CDR1 SGHDT, CDR2 YYEEEE. This clonotype was sampled from a man between 25 and 39 years old in good health and CMV-seropositive. The rearrangement joins TRBV5-6 to TRBJ2-7; 7 bases agree with TRBD2. The sample was PBMCs. In DNA form, the CDR3 reads TGTGCCAGCAGCCCCGGACCCGGGACTATATACGAGCAGTACTTC. Its translation is CASSPGPGTIYEQYF.